This TCR beta chain was identified during a study of cytomegalovirus exposure and HLA in healthy donors. General study findings and limits: According to reports, the classifier identified cytomegalovirus status with high specificity and sensitivity. According to a subsequent analysis, TCR clusters identified in the first cohort showed a tendency to co-occur across the approximately 110 validation repertoires. Researchers counted about 150 TCR beta chains as cytomegalovirus-associated.

Points on this clone: Its matching antigen is unknown.

CDR3 size: 17 residues. In germline, CDR1 is MDHEN, CDR2 SYDVKM. Trimming pared 5 bases from V and 0 bases from J, leaving 14 bases between. TCRdb's table, derived via immunoSEQ multiplex PCR, lists solely in-frame clones and lacks some. The table has about 55,000 clones, around 90% seen once. Separation from the 666-subject first cohort characterized the roughly 130-subject validation cohort, to which the donors belonged. The sequence derives from a man between 18 and 29 years old in good health and CMV-seronegative. V usage is TRBV28 and J usage is TRBJ2-6; D might be TRBD1 (6 bases). The sequencing input was PBMCs. The CDR3 coding sequence is TGTGCCAGCAGTAGAACAGGGAGAGGCTCTGGGGCCAACGTCCTGACTTTC. Its protein product is CASSRTGRGSGANVLTF.